This T cell receptor beta chain was observed in a study of cytomegalovirus exposure and HLA in healthy donors. General observations from the study: In the roughly 130 validation repertoires, a later analysis found that first-cohort TCR clusters tended to co-occur.

The data were produced by immunoSEQ multiplex PCR, yet TCRdb's version contains in-frame clones alone and is incomplete. The sample consists of 56,000 or so clones, roughly 93% of them appearing once. Remarks on this clone: Its antigen is as yet unknown.

The V gene's germline CDR1 is MNHEY and CDR2 SMNVEV (reference sequence). The CDR3 loop spans 14 amino acids. V lost 7 bases to trimming and J lost 9 bases; unmatched junction nucleotides: 11. This receptor was identified in a woman aged 18-29 years in good health and CMV-seropositive. This chain links TRBV27 with TRBJ2-1, with 8 bases identical to TRBD2. The sample comprised PBMCs. The CDR3 is CASTKRGGISEQFF. The CDR3 DNA reads as TGTGCCAGCACGAAACGGGGGGGCATCAGTGAGCAGTTCTTC.